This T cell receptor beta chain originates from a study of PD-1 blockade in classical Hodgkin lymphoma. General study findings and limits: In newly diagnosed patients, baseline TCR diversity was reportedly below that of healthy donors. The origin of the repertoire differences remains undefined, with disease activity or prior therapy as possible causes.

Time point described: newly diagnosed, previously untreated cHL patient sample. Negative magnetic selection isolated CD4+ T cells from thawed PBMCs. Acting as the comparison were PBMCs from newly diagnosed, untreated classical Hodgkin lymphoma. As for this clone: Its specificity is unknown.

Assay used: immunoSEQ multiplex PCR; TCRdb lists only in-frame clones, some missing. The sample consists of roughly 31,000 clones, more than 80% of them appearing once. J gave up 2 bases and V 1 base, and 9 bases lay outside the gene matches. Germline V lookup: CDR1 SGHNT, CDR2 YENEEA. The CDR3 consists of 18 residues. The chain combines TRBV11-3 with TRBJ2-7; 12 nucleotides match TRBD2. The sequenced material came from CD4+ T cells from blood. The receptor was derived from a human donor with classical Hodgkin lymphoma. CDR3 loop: CASSLGTSGEIYTYEQYF. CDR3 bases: TGTGCCAGCAGCTTAGGGACTAGCGGGGAAATATACACCTACGAGCAGTACTTC.